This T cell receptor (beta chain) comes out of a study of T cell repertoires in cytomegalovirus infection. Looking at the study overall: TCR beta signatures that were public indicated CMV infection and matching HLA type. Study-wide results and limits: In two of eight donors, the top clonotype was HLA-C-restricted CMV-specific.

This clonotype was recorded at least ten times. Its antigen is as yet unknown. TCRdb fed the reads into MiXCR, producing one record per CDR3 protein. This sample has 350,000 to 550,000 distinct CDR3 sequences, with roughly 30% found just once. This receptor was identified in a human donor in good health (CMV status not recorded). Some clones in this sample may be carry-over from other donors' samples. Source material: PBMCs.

Written as DNA, the CDR3 is TGTGCCAGCAGTTCCCGGTCAGATACGCAGTATTTT. It codes for CASSSRSDTQYF. The chain couples TRBV12-3 or TRBV12-4 to TRBJ2-3; no definite D call. V was cut by 4 bases and J by 4 bases, with 6 bases left in between. This CDR3 is 12 amino acids long.